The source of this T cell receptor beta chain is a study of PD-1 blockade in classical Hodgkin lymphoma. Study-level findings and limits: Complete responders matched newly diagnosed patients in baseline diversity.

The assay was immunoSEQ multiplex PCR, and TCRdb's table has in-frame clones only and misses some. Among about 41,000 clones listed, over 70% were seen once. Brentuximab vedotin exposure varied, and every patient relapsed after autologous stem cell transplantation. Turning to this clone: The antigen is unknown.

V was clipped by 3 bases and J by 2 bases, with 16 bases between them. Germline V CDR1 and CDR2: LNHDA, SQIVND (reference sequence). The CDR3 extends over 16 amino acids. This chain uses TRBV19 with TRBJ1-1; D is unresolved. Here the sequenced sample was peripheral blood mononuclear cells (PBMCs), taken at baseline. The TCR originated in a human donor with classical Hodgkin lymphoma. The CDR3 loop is CASSMGLNHYNTEAFF. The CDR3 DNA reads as TGTGCCAGTAGTATGGGTCTCAATCACTATAACACTGAAGCTTTCTTT.